This T cell receptor beta chain was identified during a study of blood T cell repertoires in COVID-19. Overall study: PBMCs, B-cell-depleted T cells, or T cells were the source of the cDNA or gDNA that made up the material.

This CDR3 has 17 residues. Trimming cost V 3 bases and J 1 base; bases outside gene matches: 8. Germline CDR1 reads LGHDT; CDR2 reads YNNKEL (reference sequence). Some clones are missing from TCRdb's copy, which holds only in-frame ones; the method was immunoSEQ multiplex PCR. The sample includes around 250,000 clones, less than 90% of them seen just once. Sequencing was carried out using peripheral blood. The rearrangement uses TRBV3-1 (or the pseudogene TRBV3-2) and TRBJ2-1; 8 bases fit TRBD2. The sequence derives from a woman aged 40 to 49 who had recovered from COVID-19. This CDR3 is CASSHWVAGTSYNEQFF. The DNA for the CDR3 is TGTGCCAGCAGCCACTGGGTAGCGGGGACTTCCTACAATGAGCAGTTCTTC.